This T cell receptor (beta chain) was identified during a study of blood T cell repertoires in COVID-19. Study overall: COVID-19 samples collected from the United States, Italy and Spain covered acute and convalescent phases. T cells, B-cell-depleted T cells, or PBMCs supplied cDNA or gDNA.

The CDR3 spans 15 residues. J gave up 2 bases and V 5 bases, and 8 bases lay outside the gene matches. The germline V gene has CDR1 SEHNR and CDR2 FQNEAQ (reference sequence). The age range of participants was about 18 to 90 years, with residence in about two dozen US areas. Cohort placement rested on clinical history that participants reported themselves. Profiling relied on immunoSEQ multiplex PCR, and the TCRdb table lists in-frame clones only, not all of them. Of about 180,000 clones in the sample, 70% to 85% were seen once. This chain joins TRBV7-9 and TRBJ1-1; 7 nucleotides align to TRBD1. This clonotype was obtained from a man aged 50-59 years who had recovered from COVID-19. Sequencing was performed on PBMCs or T cells enriched from blood (not recorded which). The CDR3 is CASSPGQAGNTEAFF. The DNA of the CDR3 is TGTGCCAGCAGCCCAGGACAGGCGGGAAACACTGAAGCTTTCTTT.